This TCR beta chain was profiled in a study of T cell responses to AZD1222 COVID-19 vaccine. The study's findings and limits: Reportedly, close to half of spike-specific TCRs are directed against unmutated variant regions. Mapped onto spike, vaccine-associated CD4 TCRs spanned it and were dominant at 160-218 and 743-854.

Here immunoSEQ multiplex PCR was the method, and the copy in TCRdb shows in-frame clones only, minus some. Here the sample spans some 140,000 clones, 70% to 90% being singletons. Trimming at V came to 6 bases and at J to 14 bases, leaving 8 bases not matched to a gene. The CDR3 totals 12 residues. Looked up from germline, CDR1 is MDHEN and CDR2 is SYDVKM. With respect to this clone: The antigen is undetermined.

The TCR sequence derives from an adult in good health. The sample consisted of peripheral blood, taken on day 0 of AZD1222 vaccination. This chain uses TRBV28 with TRBJ2-1; 9 bases line up with TRBD2. The CDR3 here is CASSPSGGREFF. CDR3 DNA: TGTGCCAGCAGCCCATCGGGCGGGAGGGAGTTCTTC. Full variable domain (rest looked up from reference TRBV28 and TRBJ2-1): DVKVTQSSRYLVKRTGEKVFLECVQDMDHENMFWYRQDPGLGLRLIYFSYDVKMKEKGDIPEGYSVSREKKERFSLILESASTNQTSMYLCASSPSGGREFFGPGTRLTVL.